This is a list of T cell receptor beta chains from one sample in a study of T cells in Graves' hyperthyroidism and ophthalmopathy. Via MiXCR, TCRdb re-called the multiplex PCR reads, giving one row per CDR3 protein. The repertoire holds about 560,000 distinct CDR3 sequences, approximately 14% seen once, with 6.5% to 8% in the top ten. Material for sequencing was blood. The receptor source for this set is a woman younger than 45 with Graves' hyperthyroidism. CDR3s include the opening cysteine and the closing phenylalanine or tryptophan. D genes are given only for firm matches. For some rows the clone size is stated as once, few or many, or as a class when expanded; others skip it.

>TRBV5-1|19|.|TRBJ2-6|few
TGCGCCAGCAGCTTCCCTCCGGGCGGGAAGAGCTCTGGGGCCAACGTCCTGACTTTC
CASSFPPGGKSSGANVLTF
>TRBV6-1|11|.|TRBJ2-1|many
TGTGCCAGCAGCCGACGTAATGAGCAGTTCTTC
CASSRRNEQFF
>TRBV28|16|.|TRBJ2-7|many
TGTGCCAGCACCATACGGACTCTACTTAACGACTACGAGCAGTACTTC
CASTIRTLLNDYEQYF
>TRBV20-1|21|.|TRBJ2-7|few
TGCAGTGCCACAATTCCCTTCTCTCCGCGGGACACAGCAATCGGCTCCTACGAGCAGTACTTC
CSATIPFSPRDTAIGSYEQYF
>TRBV27|11|.|TRBJ1-1|.
TGTGCCAGCAGTGAAGGGGATGAAGCTTCCTTT
CASSEGDEASF
>TRBV3-1|15|TRBD2|TRBJ2-3|.
TGTGCCAGCAACCACGGGGGGGGACCCACAGATACGCAGTATTTT
CASNHGGGPTDTQYF
>TRBV27|13|TRBD1|TRBJ1-2|many
TGTGCCAGCGCGGGACAGGGAACCTATGGCTACACCTTC
CASAGQGTYGYTF
>TRBV20-1|15|.|TRBJ1-5|.
TGCAGTGCTAGAGATTGGGAGGGACAAGGACAGCCCCAGCATTTT
CSARDWEGQGQPQHF
>TRBV5-1|15|TRBD2|TRBJ2-7|many
TGCGCCAGCAGCTGGGGACTAGCGGGGTCCTACGAGCAGTACTTC
CASSWGLAGSYEQYF
>TRBV6-1|16|.|TRBJ2-7|.
TGTGCCAGCAGGGAGACCGGGACCGCAATTCCCTACGAGCAGTACTTC
CASRETGTAIPYEQYF
>TRBV2|15|.|TRBJ2-7|many
TGTGCCAGCAGTGAAGCTAGCGGATACTCCTACGAGCAGTACTTC
CASSEASGYSYEQYF
>TRBV20-1|13|.|TRBJ1-5|many
TGCAGTGCTAGAGATAAGGGAACCCAGCCCCAGCATTTT
CSARDKGTQPQHF
>TRBV5-5|15|.|TRBJ1-5|many
TGTGCCAGCAGCCTGGGGAACAGGGTTGGTCAGCCCCAGCATTTT
CASSLGNRVGQPQHF
>TRBV12-3/TRBV12-4|12|.|TRBJ2-7|large
TGTGCCAGCAGTTCCTTCCTGGACGAGCAGTACTTC
CASSSFLDEQYF
>TRBV6-1|15|.|TRBJ1-4|many
TGTGCCAGCAGCTCCCTGACAAGGCATAATGAAAAACTGTTTTTT
CASSSLTRHNEKLFF
>TRBV15|16|TRBD1|TRBJ1-6|few
TGTGCCACCAGCGACCCGCTGGACAGGCTTCGTTCACCCCTCCACTTT
CATSDPLDRLRSPLHF
>TRBV5-1|16|TRBD2|TRBJ2-7|many
TGCGCCAGCAGCCCTTTAACTAGCGGGAGCAGTTACGAGCAGTACTTC
CASSPLTSGSSYEQYF
>TRBV10-3|13|TRBD2|TRBJ2-7|many
TGTGCCATCAGGGAGCGGGGCCCCTACGAGCAGTACTTC
CAIRERGPYEQYF
>TRBV10-1|13|.|TRBJ1-5|.
TGCGCCAGCAGTGACAGGGTTGATCAGCCCCAGCATTTT
CASSDRVDQPQHF
>TRBV5-1|16|TRBD1|TRBJ2-7|many
TGCGCCAGCAGCTTGGTTCCCGGACAGGGCTCCTGGGAGCAGTACTTC
CASSLVPGQGSWEQYF
>TRBV15|15|TRBD1|TRBJ2-7|few
TGTGCCACCAGCAGACCTACAGGGGCGGCCTACGAGCAGTACTTC
CATSRPTGAAYEQYF
>TRBV2|15|.|TRBJ1-1|many
TGTGCCAGCAGTGGAAGGCGGGAAATGAACACTGAAGCTTTCTTT
CASSGRREMNTEAFF
>TRBV2|14|.|TRBJ2-6|many
TGTGCCAGCAGGGAAGAGGTTGGGGCCAACGTCCTGACTTTC
CASREEVGANVLTF
>TRBV20-1|14|TRBD1|TRBJ2-7|.
TGCAGTGGCCTTTCCGGGACAGGTTCCTACGAGCAGTACTTC
CSGLSGTGSYEQYF
>TRBV10-3|17|.|TRBJ2-1|.
TGTGCCATCAGTGAGTCGAGTTCCGACGCAGGAAACAATGAGCAGTTCTTC
CAISESSSDAGNNEQFF
>TRBV28|14|TRBD1|TRBJ1-4|many
TGTGCCAGCAGTGAGACAGGGACTAATGAAAAACTGTTTTTT
CASSETGTNEKLFF
>TRBV30|13|.|TRBJ1-4|many
TGTGCCTGGACCCCCCCAACTAATGAAAAACTGTTTTTT
CAWTPPTNEKLFF
>TRBV27|15|.|TRBJ2-7|.
TGTGCCAGCAGTCGCCCCCGGGACGGCTATAACGAGCAGTACTTC
CASSRPRDGYNEQYF
>TRBV12-3/TRBV12-4|13|.|TRBJ1-5|many
TGTGCCAGCAGTTCAACTAGCAATCAGCCCCAGCATTTT
CASSSTSNQPQHF
>TRBV2|13|.|TRBJ1-5|many
TGTGCCAGCAGTGACGGGGGAATTCAGCCCCAGCATTTT
CASSDGGIQPQHF
>TRBV7-2|18|.|TRBJ2-1|many
TGTGCCAGCAGCTTAAGGGAGAGGCGTCTCCGCTCCTACAATGAGCAGTTCTTC
CASSLRERRLRSYNEQFF
>TRBV10-3|14|.|TRBJ2-5|.
TGTGCCATCAGTGAGTCGGGGAGAGGAGAGACCCAGTACTTC
CAISESGRGETQYF
>TRBV24-1|13|.|TRBJ1-1|many
TGTGCCACCAGTGTCGGGGGATCCACTGAAGCTTTCTTT
CATSVGGSTEAFF
>TRBV10-3|14|TRBD1|TRBJ2-1|.
TGTGCCATCAGTTCCGGGACAGGGGGAAATGAGCAGTTCTTC
CAISSGTGGNEQFF
>TRBV18|14|.|TRBJ2-6|many
TGTGCCAGCTCACGGGGCGCTGGGGCCAACGTCCTGACTTTC
CASSRGAGANVLTF
>TRBV6-1|14|.|TRBJ2-7|.
TGTGCCAGCAGTGAACAGGGGATTCTTTACGAGCAGTACTTC
CASSEQGILYEQYF
>TRBV5-5|15|TRBD1|TRBJ1-1|few
TGTGCCAGCAGCCCCCTAGGACAGGGCGGCACTGAAGCTTTCTTT
CASSPLGQGGTEAFF
>TRBV29-1|13|.|TRBJ1-1|many
TGCAGCGTTGGGATACAGCAGAACACTGAAGCTTTCTTT
CSVGIQQNTEAFF
>TRBV5-1|15|TRBD1|TRBJ2-7|many
TGCGCCAGCAGCTTGACAGGGGGCCTCACCTACGAGCAGTACTTC
CASSLTGGLTYEQYF